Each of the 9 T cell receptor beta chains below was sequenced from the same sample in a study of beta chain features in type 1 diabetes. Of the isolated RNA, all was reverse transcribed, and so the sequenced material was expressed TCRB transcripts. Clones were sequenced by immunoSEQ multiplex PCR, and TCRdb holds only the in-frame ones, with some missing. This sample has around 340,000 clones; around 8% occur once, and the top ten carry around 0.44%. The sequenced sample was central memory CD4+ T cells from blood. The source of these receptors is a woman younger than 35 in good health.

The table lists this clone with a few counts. The chain's CDR3 is CASSLRRNTEAFF. The DNA of the CDR3 is TGTGCCAGCAGCCTTCGACGGAACACTGAAGCTTTCTTT. This sequence joins TRBV14 and TRBJ1-1; no clear D. CDR1 is SGHDN and CDR2 is FVKESK in the germline V gene. This CDR3 is built from 13 residues. The V end was cut by 4 bases, the J end by 1 base, with 7 bases between.

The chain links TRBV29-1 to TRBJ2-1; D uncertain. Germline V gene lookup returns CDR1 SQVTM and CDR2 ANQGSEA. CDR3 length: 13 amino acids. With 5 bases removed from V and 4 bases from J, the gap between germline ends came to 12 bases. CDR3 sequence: CSVYPPQYNEQFF. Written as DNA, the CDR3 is TGCAGCGTTTACCCGCCCCAATACAATGAGCAGTTCTTC.

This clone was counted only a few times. CDR3 sequence: CASAGGSGTDTQYF. CDR3 DNA sequence: TGCGCCAGCGCAGGGGGCTCTGGCACAGATACGCAGTATTTT. The V call is TRBV5-1, the J call TRBJ2-3, with TRBD1 identical over 8 bases. CDR1 and CDR2 from the germline V gene are SGHRS and YFSETQ. The CDR3 loop spans 14 amino acids. Losses at the gene ends were 7 bases for V and 1 base for J; bases not matched to a gene: 5.

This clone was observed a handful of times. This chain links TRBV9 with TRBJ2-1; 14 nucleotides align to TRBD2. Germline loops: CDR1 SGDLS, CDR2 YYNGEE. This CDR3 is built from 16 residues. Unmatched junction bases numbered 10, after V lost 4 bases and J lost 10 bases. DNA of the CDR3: TGTGCCAGCAGCACGACTAGCGGGAGGGGGTCAGGAGAGCAGTTCTTC. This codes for CASSTTSGRGSGEQFF.

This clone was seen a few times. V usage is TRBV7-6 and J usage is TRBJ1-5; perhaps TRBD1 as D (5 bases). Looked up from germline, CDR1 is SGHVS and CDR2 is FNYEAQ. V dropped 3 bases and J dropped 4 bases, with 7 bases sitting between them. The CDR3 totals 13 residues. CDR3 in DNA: TGTGCCAGCAGCTTGGGGCCAAATCAGCCCCAGCATTTT. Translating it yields CASSLGPNQPQHF.

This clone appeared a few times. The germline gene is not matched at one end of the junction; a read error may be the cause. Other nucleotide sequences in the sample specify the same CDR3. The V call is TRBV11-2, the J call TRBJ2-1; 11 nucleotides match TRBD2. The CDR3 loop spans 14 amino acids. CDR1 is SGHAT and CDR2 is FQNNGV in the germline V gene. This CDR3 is CASRLAGGYNEQFF. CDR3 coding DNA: TGTGCCAGCAGGTTAGCGGGAGGGTACAATGAGCAGTTCTTC.

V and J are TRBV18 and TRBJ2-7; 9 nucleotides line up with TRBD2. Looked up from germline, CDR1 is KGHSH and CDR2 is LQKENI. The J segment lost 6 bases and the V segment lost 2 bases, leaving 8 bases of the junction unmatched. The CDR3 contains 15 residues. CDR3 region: CASSPGVAGALEQYF. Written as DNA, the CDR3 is TGTGCCAGCTCACCAGGGGTAGCGGGAGCCCTCGAGCAGTACTTC.

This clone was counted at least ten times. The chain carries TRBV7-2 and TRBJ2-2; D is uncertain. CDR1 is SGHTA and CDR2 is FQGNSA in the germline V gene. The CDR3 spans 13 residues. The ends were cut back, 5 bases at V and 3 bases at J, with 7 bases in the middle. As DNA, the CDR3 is TGTGCCAGCAGCCCCTGGGACACCGGGGAGCTGTTTTTT. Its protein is CASSPWDTGELFF.

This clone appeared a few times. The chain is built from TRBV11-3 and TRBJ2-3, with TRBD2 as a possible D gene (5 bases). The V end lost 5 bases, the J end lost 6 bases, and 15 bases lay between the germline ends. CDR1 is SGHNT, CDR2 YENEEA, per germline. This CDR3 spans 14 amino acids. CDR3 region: CASSPLRGSDTQYF. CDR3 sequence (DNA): TGTGCCAGCAGCCCCCTCCGGGGTTCGGATACGCAGTATTTT. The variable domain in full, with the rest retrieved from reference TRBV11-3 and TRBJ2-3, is EAGVVQSPRYKIIEKKQPVAFWCNPISGHNTLYWYLQNLGQGPELLIRYENEEAVDDSQLPKDRFSAERLKGVDSTLKIQPAELGDSAVYLCASSPLRGSDTQYFGPGTRLTVL.